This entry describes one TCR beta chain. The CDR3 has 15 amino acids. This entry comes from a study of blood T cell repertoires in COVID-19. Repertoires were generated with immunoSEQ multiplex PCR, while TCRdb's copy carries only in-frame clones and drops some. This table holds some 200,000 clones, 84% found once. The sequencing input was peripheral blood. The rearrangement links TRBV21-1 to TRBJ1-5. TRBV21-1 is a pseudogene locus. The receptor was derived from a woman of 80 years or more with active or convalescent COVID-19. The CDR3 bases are TGTGCCAACCCCTGGGGGGATAATAGCAATCAGCCCCAGCATTTT. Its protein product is CANPWGDNSNQPQHF.